This TCR beta chain originates from a study of shared clonotypes between healthy human individuals. The wider study: The cohort had two women and three men, ages 18 to 49.

The repertoire was sequenced with immunoSEQ multiplex PCR; TCRdb's copy has only in-frame clones and lacks some. The table records 2 million to 2.5 million clones, approximately 94% of them present only once. The CDR3 has 16 residues. Caucasian adults residing in Nashville, Tennessee made up all the donors. The sequencing sample was made of naive CD4+ T cells sorted from blood. Indicated subset: CD45RA+ positively selected. The TCR was taken from a young man in good health. J is TRBJ2-2 and V is TRBV21-1. TRBV21-1 is annotated as a pseudogene. Written as DNA, the CDR3 is TGTGCCAGCAGCAAGTTGTACTATTTGGGATCCGGGGAGCTGTTTTTT. Translated: CASSKLYYLGSGELFF.